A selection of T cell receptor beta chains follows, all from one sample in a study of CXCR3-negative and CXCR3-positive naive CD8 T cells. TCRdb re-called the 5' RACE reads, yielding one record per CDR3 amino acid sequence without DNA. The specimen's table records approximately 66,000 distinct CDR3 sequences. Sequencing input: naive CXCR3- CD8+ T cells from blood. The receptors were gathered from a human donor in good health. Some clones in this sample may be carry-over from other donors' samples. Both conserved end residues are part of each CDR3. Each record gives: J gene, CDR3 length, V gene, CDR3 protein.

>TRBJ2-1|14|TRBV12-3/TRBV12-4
CASLTSGGYNEQFF
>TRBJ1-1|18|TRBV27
CASSLFHLTGASDTEAFF
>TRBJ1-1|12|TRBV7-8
CASSFLNTEAFF
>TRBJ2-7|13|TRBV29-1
CSVEWGRNYEQYF
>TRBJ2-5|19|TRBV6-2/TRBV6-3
CASSYSLRSRGRIQETQYF
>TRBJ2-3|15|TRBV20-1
CSARERASHTDTQYF
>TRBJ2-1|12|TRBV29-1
CSVVGPAGEQFF
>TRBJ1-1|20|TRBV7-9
CASSLSTRGRSPFENTEAFF
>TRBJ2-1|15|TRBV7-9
CASSPLEGPYNEQFF
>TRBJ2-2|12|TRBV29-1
CSVAGNTGELFF
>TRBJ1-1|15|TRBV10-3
CAISKTGQVNTEAFF
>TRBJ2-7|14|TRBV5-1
CASSLDGVGYEQYF
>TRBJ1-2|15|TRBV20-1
CSATTGQGVADGYTF
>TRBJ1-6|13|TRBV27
CASSLQGGSPLHF
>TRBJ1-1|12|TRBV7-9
CASSLGGAEAFF
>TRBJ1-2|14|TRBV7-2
CASSLGSSNYGYTF
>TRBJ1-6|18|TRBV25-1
CASSEFPIGGIYNSPLHF
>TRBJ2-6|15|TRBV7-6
CASSRRDSGANVLTF
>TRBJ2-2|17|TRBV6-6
CASSYPDLDRFTGELFF
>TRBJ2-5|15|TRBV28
CASSLRASGLETQYF
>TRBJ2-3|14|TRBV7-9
CASSPGQGFDTQYF
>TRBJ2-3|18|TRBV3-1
CASSQKIGTSGVEDTQYF
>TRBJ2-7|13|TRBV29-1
CSVEDSDTREQYF
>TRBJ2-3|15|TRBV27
CASSLGQGSPDTQYF
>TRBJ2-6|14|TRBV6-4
CASSPGTGANVLTF
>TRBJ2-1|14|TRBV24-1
CATSDVSSYNEQFF
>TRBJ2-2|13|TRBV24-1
CATSKDSSGELFF
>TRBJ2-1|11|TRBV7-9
CASSSSNEQFF
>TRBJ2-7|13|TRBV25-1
CASRSGSPYEQYF
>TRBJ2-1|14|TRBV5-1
CASRQRGAGDEQFF
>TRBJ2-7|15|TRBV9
CASSVGDSSSYEQYF
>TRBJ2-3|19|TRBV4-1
CASSQVKRLAGRGTDTQYF
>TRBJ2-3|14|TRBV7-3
CASSLTYREDTQYF
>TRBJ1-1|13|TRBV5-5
CASSLAQWTEAFF
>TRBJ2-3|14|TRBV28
CASSFLRETDTQYF
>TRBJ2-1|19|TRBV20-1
CSARVFGTSGRAVYNEQFF
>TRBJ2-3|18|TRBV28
CASSFNPGLAGVPDTQYF
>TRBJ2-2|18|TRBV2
CASSPHEPSGTFTGELFF
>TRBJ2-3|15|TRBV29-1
CSVSRTGTGTDTQYF
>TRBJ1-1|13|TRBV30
CAWSVVLNTEAFF
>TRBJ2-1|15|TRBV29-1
CSVGDYSIPYNEQFF
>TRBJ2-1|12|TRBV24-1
CATSDFTNEQFF
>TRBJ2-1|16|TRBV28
CASSLGTSGGVNEQFF
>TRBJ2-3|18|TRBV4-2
CASSQFLLAGAYTDTQYF
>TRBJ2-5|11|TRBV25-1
CASEVGETQYF
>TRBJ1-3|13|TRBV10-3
CAISVGSGNTIYF
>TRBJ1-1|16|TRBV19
CASSIATRGYGTEAFF
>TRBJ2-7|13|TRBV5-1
CASSLDRSYEQYF
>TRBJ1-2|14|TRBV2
CASSAGTGPYGYTF
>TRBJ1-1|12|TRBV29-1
CSSQDLNTEAFF
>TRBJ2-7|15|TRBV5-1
CASSHLPGPSYEQYF
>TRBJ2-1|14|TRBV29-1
CSVDWTGTYNEQFF
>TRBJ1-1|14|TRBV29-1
CSVEAQGVNTEAFF